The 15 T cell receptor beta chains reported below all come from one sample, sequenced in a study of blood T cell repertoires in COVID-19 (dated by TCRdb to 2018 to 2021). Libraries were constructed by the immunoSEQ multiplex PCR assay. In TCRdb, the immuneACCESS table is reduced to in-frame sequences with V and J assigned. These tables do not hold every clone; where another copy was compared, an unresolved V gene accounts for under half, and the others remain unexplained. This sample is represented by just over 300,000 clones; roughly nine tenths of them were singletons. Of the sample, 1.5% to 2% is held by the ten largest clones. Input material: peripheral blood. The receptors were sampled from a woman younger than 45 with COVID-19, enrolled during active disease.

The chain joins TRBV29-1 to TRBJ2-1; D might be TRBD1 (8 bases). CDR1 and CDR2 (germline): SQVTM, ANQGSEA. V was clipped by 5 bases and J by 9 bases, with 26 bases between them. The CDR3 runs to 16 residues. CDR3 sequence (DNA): TGCAGCGTTCGCGTTCGAGGGGGGGACAGGACTGGTGAGCAGTTCTTC. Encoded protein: CSVRVRGGDRTGEQFF.

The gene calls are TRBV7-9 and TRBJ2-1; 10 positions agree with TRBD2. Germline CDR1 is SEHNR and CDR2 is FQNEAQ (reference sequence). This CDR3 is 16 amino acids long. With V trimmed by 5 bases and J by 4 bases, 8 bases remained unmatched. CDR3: CASSDRSGGVYNEQFF. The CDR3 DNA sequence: TGTGCCAGCAGCGACCGGAGCGGGGGGGTTTACAATGAGCAGTTCTTC.

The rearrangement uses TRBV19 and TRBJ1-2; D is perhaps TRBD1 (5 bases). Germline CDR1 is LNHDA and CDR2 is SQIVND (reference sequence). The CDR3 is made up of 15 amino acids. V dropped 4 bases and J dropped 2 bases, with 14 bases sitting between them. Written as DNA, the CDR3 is TGTGCCAGTAGTACAAAGTCAGGGCTGAACTATGGCTACACCTTC. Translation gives CASSTKSGLNYGYTF. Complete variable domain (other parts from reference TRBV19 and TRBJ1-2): DGGITQSPKYLFRKEGQNVTLSCEQNLNHDAMYWYRQDPGQGLRLIYYSQIVNDFQKGDIAEGYSVSREKKESFPLTVTSAQKNPTAFYLCASSTKSGLNYGYTFGSGTRLTVV.

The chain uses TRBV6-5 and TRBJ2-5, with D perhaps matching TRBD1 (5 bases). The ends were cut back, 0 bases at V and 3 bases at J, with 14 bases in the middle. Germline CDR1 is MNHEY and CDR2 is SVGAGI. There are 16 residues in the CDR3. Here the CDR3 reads CASSYSRRGREETQYF. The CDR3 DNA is TGTGCCAGCAGTTACTCGAGAAGGGGTCGAGAAGAGACCCAGTACTTC.

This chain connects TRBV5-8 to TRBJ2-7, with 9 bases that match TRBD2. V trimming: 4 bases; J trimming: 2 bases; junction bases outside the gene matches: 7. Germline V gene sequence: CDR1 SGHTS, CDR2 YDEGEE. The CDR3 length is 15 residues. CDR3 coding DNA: TGTGCCAGCAGCCCGCTGCTAGCGGGGACCTACGAGCAGTACTTC. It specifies CASSPLLAGTYEQYF.

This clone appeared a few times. This chain's CDR3 is CASSPATGGNTGELFF. The CDR3 DNA sequence: TGTGCCAGCTCACCAGCGACAGGGGGGAACACCGGGGAGCTGTTTTTT. This chain joins TRBV18 and TRBJ2-2; 9 bases line up with TRBD1. The CDR3 length is 16 residues. Germline assignment: CDR1 KGHSH and CDR2 LQKENI. Trimming cost V 2 bases and J 1 base; bases outside gene matches: 2.

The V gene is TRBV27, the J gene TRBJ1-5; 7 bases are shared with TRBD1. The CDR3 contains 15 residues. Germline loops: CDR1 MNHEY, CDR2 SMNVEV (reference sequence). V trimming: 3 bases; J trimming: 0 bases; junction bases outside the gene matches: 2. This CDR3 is CASSLGQYSNQPQHF. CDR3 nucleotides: TGTGCCAGCAGTTTGGGACAGTATAGCAATCAGCCCCAGCATTTT.

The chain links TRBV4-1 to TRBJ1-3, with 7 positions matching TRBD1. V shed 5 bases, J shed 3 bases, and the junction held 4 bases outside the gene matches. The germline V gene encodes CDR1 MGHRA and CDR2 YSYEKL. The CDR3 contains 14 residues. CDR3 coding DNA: TGCGCCAGCAGCTTTACAGGGGTTGGAAACACCATATATTTT. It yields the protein CASSFTGVGNTIYF.

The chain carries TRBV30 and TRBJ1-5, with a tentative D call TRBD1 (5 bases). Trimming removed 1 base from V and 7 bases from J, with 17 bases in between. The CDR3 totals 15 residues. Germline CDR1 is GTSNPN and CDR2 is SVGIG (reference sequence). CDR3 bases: TGTGCCTGGAGTGAGAGCCCTGATGGGGCACAGCCCCAGCATTTT. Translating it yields CAWSESPDGAQPQHF. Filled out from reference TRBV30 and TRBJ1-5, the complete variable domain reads SQTIHQWPATLVQPVGSPLSLECTVEGTSNPNLYWYRQAAGRGLQLLFYSVGIGQISSEVPQNLSASRPQDRQFILSSKKLLLSDSGFYLCAWSESPDGAQPQHFGDGTRLSIL.

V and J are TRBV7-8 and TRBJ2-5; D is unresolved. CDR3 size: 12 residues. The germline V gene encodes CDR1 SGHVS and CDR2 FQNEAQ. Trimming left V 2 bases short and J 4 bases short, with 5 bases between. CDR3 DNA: TGTGCCAGCAGCTTACTAAGAGAGACCCAGTACTTC. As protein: CASSLLRETQYF. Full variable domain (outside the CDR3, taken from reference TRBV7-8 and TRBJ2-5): GAGVSQSPRYKVAKRGQDVALRCDPISGHVSLFWYQQALGQGPEFLTYFQNEAQLDKSGLPSDRFFAERPEGSVSTLKIQRTQQEDSAVYLCASSLLRETQYFGPGTRLLVL.

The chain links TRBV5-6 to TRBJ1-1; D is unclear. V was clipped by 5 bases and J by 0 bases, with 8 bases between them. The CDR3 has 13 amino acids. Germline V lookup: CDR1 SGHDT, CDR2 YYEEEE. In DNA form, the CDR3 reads TGTGCCAGCAGGCTCCTAGTGAACACTGAAGCTTTCTTT. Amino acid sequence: CASRLLVNTEAFF.

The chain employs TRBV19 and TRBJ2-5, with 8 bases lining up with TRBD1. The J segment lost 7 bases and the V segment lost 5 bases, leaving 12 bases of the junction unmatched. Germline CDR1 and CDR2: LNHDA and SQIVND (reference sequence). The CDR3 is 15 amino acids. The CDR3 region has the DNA TGTGCCAGTAGTGCCCAGATCAGGGGGCTTGTGACCCAGTACTTC. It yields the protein CASSAQIRGLVTQYF.

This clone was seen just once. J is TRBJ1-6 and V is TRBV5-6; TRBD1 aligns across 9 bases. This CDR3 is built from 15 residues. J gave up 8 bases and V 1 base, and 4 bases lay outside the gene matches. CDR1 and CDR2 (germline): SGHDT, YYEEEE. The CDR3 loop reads CASSLTGQGYSPLHF. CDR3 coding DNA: TGTGCCAGCAGCTTGACAGGACAGGGGTATTCACCCCTCCACTTT.

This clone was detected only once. For the CDR3, the DNA is TGTGCCAGCAGCTTAGATGCGGGGGCTAGTCAGCCCCAGCATTTT. This codes for CASSLDAGASQPQHF. V usage is TRBV7-9 and J usage is TRBJ1-5; tentative D call: TRBD1 (6 bases). Germline V CDR1 and CDR2: SEHNR, FQNEAQ (reference sequence). The V end was cut by 1 base, the J end by 6 bases, with 13 bases between. The CDR3 runs 15 residues.

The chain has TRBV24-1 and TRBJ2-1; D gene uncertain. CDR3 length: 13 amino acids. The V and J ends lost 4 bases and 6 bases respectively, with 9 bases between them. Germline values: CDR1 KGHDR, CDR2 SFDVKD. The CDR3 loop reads CATSDPNTNEQFF. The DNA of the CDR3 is TGTGCCACCAGTGACCCGAACACCAATGAGCAGTTCTTC.